The 30 T cell receptor beta chains reported below all come from one sample, sequenced in a study of blood T cell repertoires in COVID-19. The protocol was immunoSEQ multiplex PCR, while the TCRdb copy is restricted to in-frame clones and leaves out a portion. The data hold some 270,000 clones, with 89% observed a single time. The sample taken for sequencing was peripheral blood. The source of these receptors is a woman between 40 and 50 years old who had recovered from COVID-19.

This chain joins TRBV12-2 and TRBJ2-3; TRBD2 is taken as the D call from the table, unchecked against the DNA. TRBV12-2 is a pseudogene. This CDR3 is 18 amino acids long. The CDR3 DNA sequence: TGTGCAAGTCGCCCACACTTAACTAGCGGGACTGGCACAGATACGCAGTATTTT. Protein product: CASRPHLTSGTGTDTQYF.

This CDR3 reads CASTQRGGRRGADTQYF. The CDR3 nucleotides read TGTGCCAGTACTCAGCGGGGGGGGCGCCGGGGCGCAGATACGCAGTATTTT. The chain links TRBV19 to TRBJ2-3; TRBD2 agrees at 10 bases. This CDR3 has 17 amino acids. The germline V gene has CDR1 LNHDA and CDR2 SQIVND (reference sequence). Trimming took 7 bases from V and 4 from J; bases not matched to a gene: 14.

The CDR3 loop is CASTTVSTDTQYF. The CDR3 DNA reads as TGCGCCAGCACTACGGTTAGCACAGATACGCAGTATTTT. The chain joins TRBV5-1 to TRBJ2-3; no clear D gene. This CDR3 comprises 13 residues. The V gene's germline CDR1 is SGHRS and CDR2 YFSETQ. Deletions cut 6 bases from V and 0 bases from J, with 8 bases between.

The J gene is TRBJ2-5, the V gene TRBV3-1 (or the pseudogene TRBV3-2), with D uncertain. Between the trimmed V and J ends, which lost 4 bases and 4 bases, there was a span of 16 bases. Germline CDR1 and CDR2: LGHDT and YNNKEL (reference sequence). The CDR3 is 15 residues long. The CDR3 region has the DNA TGTGCCAGCAGCCGAACCACGGAGTTCCGAGAGACCCAGTACTTC. It is translated as CASSRTTEFRETQYF.

The V and J genes are TRBV21-1 and TRBJ2-5; TRBD1 is the table's D call and was not checked against the DNA. TRBV21-1 is annotated as a pseudogene. The CDR3 covers 20 residues. CDR3 nucleotide sequence: TGTGCCAGCAGCAAATACAAATGGACAACTCCAGTGAGGTACCAAGAGACCCAGTACTTC. Encoded protein: CASSKYKWTTPVRYQETQYF.

This clone was seen a handful of times. The gene calls are TRBV4-3 and TRBJ1-3, with D possibly being TRBD1 (6 bases). CDR3 length: 17 amino acids. Germline values: CDR1 LGHNA, CDR2 YSLEER. The V end lost 1 base, the J end lost 0 bases, and 13 bases lay between the germline ends. As DNA, the CDR3 is TGCGCCAGCAGCCAAGGGACAGCTCCATTCTCTGGAAACACCATATATTTT. Protein product: CASSQGTAPFSGNTIYF.

The chain uses TRBV21-1 and TRBJ2-7; no check of the table's D call, TRBD2, against the DNA was made. TRBV21-1 is a pseudogene segment. This CDR3 region has 18 residues. In DNA, the CDR3 is TGTGCCAGCACCCAAAGAGGCGGGAGGGCCTCTGTTGGCCGCGAGCAGTACGTC. Protein product: CASTQRGGRASVGREQYV.

V usage is TRBV5-1 and J usage is TRBJ2-1; TRBD1 is a possible D gene (5 bases). Germline lookup yields CDR1 SGHRS and CDR2 YFSETQ. CDR3 length: 14 amino acids. Deletions cut 1 base from V and 9 bases from J, with 14 bases between. The CDR3 is CASSLFLGRAEQFF. The CDR3 DNA follows: TGCGCCAGCAGCTTGTTTTTGGGGCGCGCTGAGCAGTTCTTC.

This clone was seen more than once but under ten times. The V and J genes are TRBV3-1 (or the pseudogene TRBV3-2) and TRBJ2-1, with TRBD1 identical over 9 bases. The CDR3 extends over 17 amino acids. V dropped 4 bases and J dropped 6; count of bases not matched to a gene: 13. Germline CDR1 and CDR2: LGHDT and YNNKEL (reference sequence). The CDR3 DNA reads as TGTGCCAGCAGCCCCACGGTCCCGGGACAGGGTCGCAATGAGCAGTTCTTC. Translated, it gives CASSPTVPGQGRNEQFF.

V and J are TRBV6-6 and TRBJ1-1, with D perhaps matching TRBD1 (6 bases). Trimming took off 6 bases at V and 0 bases at J, with 14 bases between the two ends. Germline V CDR1 and CDR2: MNHNY, SVGAGI (reference sequence). The CDR3 has 15 residues. CDR3 loop: CASRARTVMNTEAFF. CDR3 bases: TGTGCCAGCAGGGCGAGGACAGTCATGAACACTGAAGCTTTCTTT.

This clone was seen a single time. The chain carries TRBV7-9 and TRBJ1-1; D gene uncertain. Per germline, CDR1 SEHNR and CDR2 FQNEAQ (reference sequence). V was trimmed by 1 base and J by 5 bases, leaving 11 bases between them. The CDR3 consists of 14 residues. In DNA, the CDR3 is TGTGCCAGCAGCTTAGGCGCGGGTAATACTGAAGCTTTCTTT. This translates into CASSLGAGNTEAFF.

The chain employs TRBV11-2 and TRBJ1-2; TRBD1 might be the D (6 bases). The V gene lost 1 base and the J gene lost 8 bases, with 14 bases spanning the gap. Germline loops: CDR1 SGHAT, CDR2 FQNNGV. The CDR3 sequence is 14 residues long. The CDR3 spells CASSLGQSGDGYTF. CDR3 nucleotide sequence: TGTGCCAGCAGCTTAGGTCAGTCAGGGGACGGCTACACCTTC.

This sequence joins TRBV6-2 or TRBV6-3 and TRBJ1-5, with 7 bases fitting TRBD1. The CDR3 is 14 amino acids. Germline assignment: CDR1 MNHEY and CDR2 SVGEGT. The V gene end was trimmed by 4 bases and the J gene end by 3 bases; junction bases not matched to a gene: 3. The CDR3 sequence is CASSFDRANQPQHF. For the CDR3, the DNA is TGTGCCAGCAGTTTTGACAGGGCCAATCAGCCCCAGCATTTT.

This chain joins TRBV5-1 and TRBJ2-2; D gene unclear. The germline gives CDR1 SGHRS, CDR2 YFSETQ. Trimming stripped 1 base from V and 5 bases from J, with 9 bases between. The CDR3 sequence is 14 residues long. This chain's CDR3 is CASSLLQNTGELFF. The CDR3 DNA sequence: TGCGCCAGCAGCTTGTTACAGAATACCGGGGAGCTGTTTTTT.

CDR3 bases: TGTGCCAGCAGTCCCACCCCTCACCTAGCGGGACGGGGCAATGAGCAGTTCTTC. Translating gives CASSPTPHLAGRGNEQFF. The chain carries TRBV27 and TRBJ2-1; 9 bases agree with TRBD2. The CDR3 loop spans 18 amino acids. J gave up 6 bases and V 5 bases, and 17 bases lay outside the gene matches. CDR1 is MNHEY and CDR2 is SMNVEV in the germline V gene (reference sequence).

The chain recombines TRBV2 with TRBJ1-2; 12 bases agree with TRBD1. This CDR3 spans 14 amino acids. Germline V CDR1 and CDR2: SNHLY, FYNNEI. V was pared by 5 bases and J by 8 bases, with 6 bases of the junction left unmatched. The DNA for the CDR3 is TGTGCCAGCAGTCCGGGACAGGGGGCATTCGGCTACACCTTC. It yields the protein CASSPGQGAFGYTF.

The rearrangement joins TRBV5-8 to TRBJ2-1, with D tentatively TRBD2 (5 bases). The CDR3 extends over 15 amino acids. The germline V gene encodes CDR1 SGHTS and CDR2 YDEGEE. Trimming stripped 7 bases from V and 0 bases from J, with 14 bases between. CDR3 coding DNA: TGTGCCAGCCGCAGGTCGGGGAGCTCCTACAATGAGCAGTTCTTC. It encodes CASRRSGSSYNEQFF. The variable domain in full, with the rest retrieved from reference TRBV5-8 and TRBJ2-1, is EAGVTQSPTHLIKTRGQQATLRCSPISGHTSVYWYQQALGLGLQFLLWYDEGEERNRGNFPPRFSGRQFPNYSSELNVNALELEDSALYLCASRRSGSSYNEQFFGPGTRLTVL.

J is TRBJ2-7 and V is TRBV5-4; the D is unclear. The CDR3 loop spans 15 amino acids. V dropped 0 bases and J dropped 0 bases, with 10 bases sitting between them. Germline CDR1 SGHNT, CDR2 YYREEE (reference sequence). The CDR3 loop is CASSLAGYSSYEQYF. As DNA, the CDR3 is TGTGCCAGCAGCTTGGCAGGCTACAGCTCCTACGAGCAGTACTTC.

The rearrangement links TRBV2 to TRBJ2-7, with D hard to call. The CDR3 extends over 11 amino acids. Germline-derived CDR1 and CDR2 are SNHLY and FYNNEI. Trimming removed 4 bases from V and 3 bases from J, with 4 bases in between. The CDR3 nucleotides read TGTGCCAGCAGTGCGTTCTACGAGCAGTACTTC. Its translation is CASSAFYEQYF.

The rearrangement joins TRBV20-1 to TRBJ2-2; D is possibly TRBD2 (6 bases). V was cut by 3 bases and J by 6 bases, with 11 bases left in between. The CDR3 covers 13 residues. Per germline, CDR1 DFQATT and CDR2 SNEGSKA (reference sequence). As DNA, the CDR3 is TGCAGTGCTAGTAGCGGAGGCTCCGGGGAGCTGTTTTTT. Residues: CSASSGGSGELFF.

The V call is TRBV14, the J call TRBJ2-1, with a possible D match to TRBD1 (5 bases). V lost 0 bases, J lost 2 bases, and 14 bases lay in between. CDR1 and CDR2 from the germline V gene are SGHDN and FVKESK. The CDR3 is 17 residues long. CDR3 sequence reads: CASSQEPGADTYNEQFF. The CDR3 bases are TGTGCCAGCAGCCAAGAACCTGGGGCAGATACCTACAATGAGCAGTTCTTC.

The chain employs TRBV2 and TRBJ1-2; the D gene is possibly TRBD1 (5 bases). V was clipped by 0 bases and J by 4 bases, with 15 bases between them. The germline V gene has CDR1 SNHLY and CDR2 FYNNEI. This CDR3 has 16 amino acids. The CDR3 sequence: CASSEATGGFSYGYTF. The DNA for the CDR3 is TGTGCCAGCAGTGAAGCGACCGGGGGATTTTCCTATGGCTACACCTTC.

The chain employs TRBV4-1 and TRBJ2-4, with a possible D match to TRBD1 (6 bases). This CDR3 spans 15 amino acids. CDR1 is MGHRA, CDR2 YSYEKL, per germline. Trimming stripped 0 bases from V and 9 bases from J, with 15 bases between. The CDR3, as DNA: TGCGCCAGCAGCCAAGATCTCCACAGGGTCGGCATTCAGTACTTC. As protein: CASSQDLHRVGIQYF.

This clone has just one count. The rearrangement joins TRBV9 to TRBJ1-6; 7 nucleotides match TRBD1. The CDR3 has 14 amino acids. CDR1 and CDR2 from the germline V gene are SGDLS and YYNGEE. After removal of 3 bases from V and 7 bases from J, the junction contained 4 bases not matched to a gene. The CDR3, as DNA: TGTGCCAGCAGCGCCTGGACAGGAAATTCACCCCTCCACTTT. Its protein is CASSAWTGNSPLHF. The full variable domain, rest sourced from reference TRBV9 and TRBJ1-6, is DSGVTQTPKHLITATGQRVTLRCSPRSGDLSVYWYQQSLDQGLQFLIQYYNGEERAKGNILERFSAQQFPDLHSELNLSSLELGDSALYFCASSAWTGNSPLHFGNGTRLTVT.

In regard to this clone: This same CDR3 is encoded by further DNA sequences in the sample. This chain links TRBV19 with TRBJ1-2; no clear D. Germline CDR1 is LNHDA and CDR2 is SQIVND (reference sequence). The CDR3 totals 12 residues. Trimming took off 3 bases at V and 7 bases at J, with 9 bases between the two ends. CDR3 loop: CASSIRGSGYTF. CDR3 coding DNA: TGTGCCAGTAGTATCCGAGGTAGTGGCTACACCTTC. Supplemented by reference TRBV19 and TRBJ1-2, the full variable domain reads DGGITQSPKYLFRKEGQNVTLSCEQNLNHDAMYWYRQDPGQGLRLIYYSQIVNDFQKGDIAEGYSVSREKKESFPLTVTSAQKNPTAFYLCASSIRGSGYTFGSGTRLTVV.

This rearrangement joins TRBV14 to TRBJ2-4; a possible D gene is TRBD1 (7 bases). The CDR3 loop spans 15 amino acids. V was clipped by 4 bases and J by 9 bases, with 19 bases between them. Germline V gene data show CDR1 as SGHDN and CDR2 as FVKESK. The CDR3 reads CASSPRGDLGGIQYF. Written as DNA, the CDR3 is TGTGCCAGCAGCCCCAGGGGGGACCTTGGCGGCATTCAGTACTTC.

The CDR3 nucleotides read TGTGCCTGGAGTGACGGGAGGGGTGAGGGTGAAGCTTTCTTT. It codes for CAWSDGRGEGEAFF. The gene calls are TRBV30 and TRBJ1-1; a possible D gene is TRBD1 (5 bases). V was shortened by 1 base and J by 7 bases, with 16 bases between the two germline ends. The CDR3 covers 14 residues. The germline V gene has CDR1 GTSNPN and CDR2 SVGIG (reference sequence).

This clone was seen more than once but under ten times. This chain connects TRBV2 to TRBJ1-3; the D gene is possibly TRBD1 (5 bases). Germline CDR1 reads SNHLY; CDR2 reads FYNNEI. Trimming removed 5 bases from V and 2 bases from J, with 10 bases in between. CDR3 length equals 14 residues. This CDR3 is CASSIGRAGNTIYF. Here the CDR3 DNA reads TGTGCCAGCAGTATAGGCAGGGCTGGAAACACCATATATTTT.

The chain has TRBV9 and TRBJ2-2; D is perhaps TRBD1 (6 bases). Per the germline V gene, CDR1 is SGDLS and CDR2 is YYNGEE. This CDR3 contains 13 residues. With 6 bases removed from V and 2 bases from J, the gap between germline ends came to 8 bases. The CDR3 bases are TGTGCCAGCACCGGGACAAACACCGGGGAGCTGTTTTTT. It specifies CASTGTNTGELFF. The whole variable domain, remainder taken from reference TRBV9 and TRBJ2-2, is DSGVTQTPKHLITATGQRVTLRCSPRSGDLSVYWYQQSLDQGLQFLIQYYNGEERAKGNILERFSAQQFPDLHSELNLSSLELGDSALYFCASTGTNTGELFFGEGSRLTVL.

The V call is TRBV16, the J call TRBJ2-7; no firm D call. The CDR3 is made up of 15 amino acids. Trimming took off 2 bases at V and 2 bases at J, with 13 bases between the two ends. Germline CDR1 and CDR2: KGHSY and FQNENV. The chain's CDR3 is CASSQGRMAPYEQYV. CDR3 nucleotide sequence: TGTGCCAGCAGCCAAGGCAGAATGGCCCCCTACGAGCAGTACGTC.